The entry below describes one TCR beta chain. Its antigen is not yet known. It has no much larger one-base neighbor in the sample; base qualities were not kept. The sample belongs to a study of blood T cell repertoires in COVID-19 (dated by TCRdb to 2018 to 2020). A note on the overall study: The collaborator samples originated in the United States, Italy and Spain and spanned the acute and convalescent phases of COVID-19. The material from the prospective study consisted of cDNA or gDNA derived from T cells, B-cell-depleted T cells, or PBMCs. Deeply sampled blood TCRbeta repertoires from subjects exposed to, actively infected with, or recovered from COVID-19 were included in the dataset. A freely available public database, intended as a resource for researchers studying the immune response to SARS-CoV-2, is where the repertoires were released. The samples were drawn from the first 160 participants of the ongoing ImmuneRACE study and from over a thousand subjects provided by 6 global collaborators. The sample metadata nearly always contained a de-identified subject ID, COVID-19 status, age in years and sex. Where HLA class I and class II types were available, the types were taken from metadata supplied by the sample provider, not from assay-based typing. Results the study describes overall, beyond this receptor: Clinical and demographic metadata were provided uncurated, with the amount varying by source and participant.

TCRbeta CDR3 regions were amplified from genomic DNA using the immunoSEQ Assay, a bias-controlled multiplex PCR. For the original study's pipeline: Nucleated cell counts per sample were estimated from amplification of reference gene primers within the assay. To quantify the absolute abundance of each unique TCRbeta CDR3 rearrangement, sequence reads were collapsed and filtered. For each sample, productive Simpson clonality was calculated as the square root of Simpson's diversity index across productive rearrangements. The immuneACCESS repertoire file appears here via TCRdb, limited to in-frame rearrangements. These files lack a portion of the clones; in checked studies, under half of the deficit traces to unresolved V genes, and the cause of the others is not known. The D gene and trimming were derived from the DNA, and the V and J assignments and clone size from that table. The sample includes 250,000 or so clones, with about nine tenths observed a single time. Of the sample, less than 8% is held by the ten largest clones.

Each collaborating institution followed its own protocols to collect whole blood in K2EDTA tubes. Collaborator samples were shipped for TCRbeta analysis as frozen whole blood, isolated PBMCs, or DNA extracted from either sample type. Inclusive of the bounding cysteine and phenylalanine, the CDR3 is 14 residues long. The only DNA kept is the CDR3, 42 bases in frame from the first base. From the germline V gene, CDR1 is LGHNA and CDR2 is YSLEER. For this chain, trimming is 4 bases at the V end and 2 bases at the J end, and the number of junction bases without a gene match is 1. The rearranged chain carries TRBV4-3 and TRBJ2-7; TRBD1 aligns with 11 central bases. What was sequenced was peripheral blood. The sequence derives from a man aged 55 to 70 with acute or convalescent COVID-19. The encoded CDR3 is CASSPGQGAYEQYF. The DNA reads TGCGCCAGCAGCCCGGGACAGGGGGCCTACGAGCAGTACTTC.